This TCR beta chain was sequenced for a study of naive and memory T cell subsets. V was pared by 10 bases and J by 0 bases, with 13 bases between. The CDR3 has 13 amino acids. Germline CDR1 ENHRY, CDR2 SYGVKD. As for this clonotype: As yet, its antigen is unknown. A much larger clone sits a single nucleotide away, making a read error possible.

Amplification of ligated cDNA took four PCR rounds with SP2 and nested alpha and beta constant primers. Using its own MiXCR run on the UMI-ligation and nested PCR reads, TCRdb lists one record per CDR3 protein. This table holds about 24,000 distinct CDR3 sequences, around 6% found once. Study conclusions and caveats: Both skin biopsy types reportedly yielded TCRs, tuberculin sites far more.

Treatment in this sample: skin biopsy from PPD injection site in Mantoux-positive individual. A UMI-containing oligonucleotide was joined by 3' ligation to the TCR cDNA template. The chain carries TRBV10-3 and TRBJ2-7; unclear D gene. The sequence was obtained from an adult in good health. Sequencing was performed on skin, taken from a tuberculin skin test site. The CDR3, as DNA: TGTGCCACCGTCTTCAAGGCCTCCTACGAGCAGTACTTC. Translation: CATVFKASYEQYF.